The 18 T cell receptor beta chains in this list originate from one sample, sequenced in a study of cytomegalovirus exposure and HLA in healthy donors. PCR was performed using 60 Vbeta and 13 Jbeta primers. The assay was immunoSEQ multiplex PCR, and TCRdb's table has in-frame clones only and misses some. The repertoire holds under 300,000 clones, with just under 85% as singletons. The sample was PBMCs. The receptors shown here come from a woman aged 40 to 49 in good health and CMV-seropositive.

To note about this clone: A junction end diverges from the germline sequence, so it may reflect a read error. The V and J genes are TRBV6-6 and TRBJ2-4, with D hard to call. The CDR3 contains 14 residues. The germline gives CDR1 MNHNY, CDR2 SVGAGI (reference sequence). The CDR3 here is CASSYSLEKNSQYF. The CDR3 nucleotides read TGTGCCAGCAGTTACTCCCTGGAAAAAAACAGTCAGTACTTC.

The chain employs TRBV30 and TRBJ2-5, with 7 bases that match TRBD2. The end of the DNA fits TRBJ2-7 better, so the J call may be wrong. The CDR3 is made up of 13 amino acids. Germline V gives CDR1 GTSNPN, CDR2 SVGIG (reference sequence). CDR3 in amino acids: CAWNRDYSYEQYF. The CDR3 DNA reads as TGTGCCTGGAACCGGGACTATTCCTACGAGCAGTACTTC.

The V and J genes are TRBV15 and TRBJ2-1, with TRBD2 matching over 11 bases. This CDR3 comprises 18 residues. Germline lookup yields CDR1 LNHNV and CDR2 YYDKDF (reference sequence). Losses at the gene ends were 4 bases for V and 1 base for J; bases not matched to a gene: 9. This CDR3 reads CATSTTSGRPRSYNEQFF. For the CDR3, the DNA is TGTGCCACCAGCACAACTAGCGGGAGACCCCGATCCTACAATGAGCAGTTCTTC.

This clone was observed once. The rearrangement joins TRBV6-6 to TRBJ2-3; perhaps TRBD2 as D (6 bases). This CDR3 comprises 14 residues. Germline values: CDR1 MNHNY, CDR2 SVGAGI (reference sequence). The germline V and J ends were trimmed by 6 bases and 0 bases, with 10 bases remaining between them. The CDR3 sequence: CASRPGLSTDTQYF. CDR3 bases: TGTGCCAGCAGACCGGGACTGAGCACAGATACGCAGTATTTT.

V gene TRBV7-6 combines with J gene TRBJ2-1, with TRBD1 identical over 9 bases. The germline V gene encodes CDR1 SGHVS and CDR2 FNYEAQ. The CDR3 consists of 16 residues. The J segment lost 9 bases and the V segment lost 0 bases, leaving 9 bases of the junction unmatched. CDR3 residues: CASSLALQGARSEQFF. The DNA for the CDR3 is TGTGCCAGCAGCTTAGCACTACAGGGGGCGCGAAGTGAGCAGTTCTTC.

This rearrangement joins TRBV30 to TRBJ2-7; 7 bases are shared with TRBD1. The CDR3 loop spans 15 amino acids. The germline gives CDR1 GTSNPN, CDR2 SVGIG (reference sequence). J was trimmed by 0 bases and V by 3 bases; bases with no gene match: 8. The CDR3 DNA follows: TGTGCCTGGAGCAACACAGGGGTGTTCTCCTACGAGCAGTACTTC. Its translation is CAWSNTGVFSYEQYF. The full variable domain, with the rest looked up from reference TRBV30 and TRBJ2-7, is SQTIHQWPATLVQPVGSPLSLECTVEGTSNPNLYWYRQAAGRGLQLLFYSVGIGQISSEVPQNLSASRPQDRQFILSSKKLLLSDSGFYLCAWSNTGVFSYEQYFGPGTRLTVT.

The chain combines TRBV2 with TRBJ2-3; D is possibly TRBD2 (5 bases). V lost 4 bases, J lost 2 bases, and 16 bases lay in between. The CDR3 totals 16 residues. The germline V gene encodes CDR1 SNHLY and CDR2 FYNNEI. The CDR3 is CASSVESWTFTDTQYF. CDR3 DNA: TGTGCCAGCAGTGTTGAAAGTTGGACTTTCACAGATACGCAGTATTTT.

The chain joins TRBV4-2 to TRBJ2-3; 9 bases agree with TRBD2. Germline values: CDR1 LGHNA, CDR2 YNFKEQ. V trimming: 1 base; J trimming: 4 bases; junction bases outside the gene matches: 3. The CDR3 runs 15 residues. The CDR3 nucleotides read TGTGCCAGCAGCCAAGGGGCGGGAGGGGCAGATACGCAGTATTTT. Its translation: CASSQGAGGADTQYF.

This clone was recorded only once. The CDR3: CASSQDRAGEGDTQYF. CDR3 DNA sequence: TGCGCCAGCAGCCAAGATCGTGCGGGAGAAGGCGATACGCAGTATTTT. This rearrangement joins TRBV4-1 to TRBJ2-3; 7 nucleotides line up with TRBD2. The CDR3 runs to 16 residues. Germline V CDR1 and CDR2: MGHRA, YSYEKL. The V gene end was trimmed by 0 bases and the J gene end by 6 bases; junction bases not matched to a gene: 9.

This clone was recorded only once. The chain couples TRBV5-1 to TRBJ2-3; 8 bases map to TRBD2. CDR3 size: 15 residues. The germline V gene encodes CDR1 SGHRS and CDR2 YFSETQ. J gave up 0 bases and V 3 bases, and 3 bases lay outside the gene matches. CDR3 sequence (DNA): TGCGCCAGCAGCTCCTTAGCGGGAAGCACAGATACGCAGTATTTT. Translation: CASSSLAGSTDTQYF.

The chain links TRBV5-5 to TRBJ2-7, with D possibly matching TRBD2 (7 bases). V was shortened by 1 base and J by 2 bases, with 10 bases between the two germline ends. Germline CDR1 is SGHKS and CDR2 is YYEKEE (reference sequence). The CDR3 length is 14 residues. CDR3: CASSLTGGTYEQYF. The CDR3 nucleotides read TGTGCCAGCAGCTTGACGGGGGGCACCTACGAGCAGTACTTC. The entire variable domain, with the rest obtained from reference TRBV5-5 and TRBJ2-7, is as follows: DAGVTQSPTHLIKTRGQQVTLRCSPISGHKSVSWYQQVLGQGPQFIFQYYEKEERGRGNFPDRFSARQFPNYSSELNVNALLLGDSALYLCASSLTGGTYEQYFGPGTRLTVT.

J is TRBJ2-7 and V is TRBV19, with 12 bases that match TRBD2. The CDR3 is made up of 18 amino acids. CDR1 and CDR2 from the germline V gene are LNHDA and SQIVND (reference sequence). V trimming: 0 bases; J trimming: 3 bases; junction bases outside the gene matches: 9. In DNA, the CDR3 is TGTGCCAGTAGTATAGACCCACCAGGACTAGCGGGATTCTACGAGCAGTACTTC. Protein: CASSIDPPGLAGFYEQYF.

V is TRBV19 and J is TRBJ1-5; D unresolved. This CDR3 region has 14 residues. CDR1 LNHDA and CDR2 SQIVND come from the germline V gene (reference sequence). V lost 3 bases to trimming and J lost 5 bases, with 11 bases between them. The CDR3 spells CASSIRSSDQPQHF. CDR3 sequence (DNA): TGTGCCAGTAGTATCCGGTCCTCGGATCAGCCCCAGCATTTT.

The rearrangement joins TRBV5-4 to TRBJ2-3, with 8 bases lining up with TRBD2. There are 15 residues in the CDR3. CDR1 and CDR2 (germline): SGHNT, YYREEE (reference sequence). Trimming took 2 bases from V and 5 from J; bases not matched to a gene: 7. This chain's CDR3 is CASSFGGLGGDTQYF. Written as DNA, the CDR3 is TGTGCCAGCAGCTTTGGGGGACTAGGGGGAGATACGCAGTATTTT. The full variable domain, in which reference TRBV5-4 and TRBJ2-3 provide the parts outside the CDR3, is ETGVTQSPTHLIKTRGQQVTLRCSSQSGHNTVSWYQQALGQGPQFIFQYYREEENGRGNFPPRFSGLQFPNYSSELNVNALELDDSALYLCASSFGGLGGDTQYFGPGTRLTVL.

The chain is built from TRBV27 and TRBJ2-2; D is perhaps TRBD2 (6 bases). Germline V gene lookup returns CDR1 MNHEY and CDR2 SMNVEV (reference sequence). The V end was cut by 7 bases, the J end by 3 bases, with 15 bases between. The CDR3 loop spans 15 amino acids. The CDR3 here is CASTRFSGYTGELFF. CDR3 nucleotide sequence: TGTGCCAGCACCAGATTCAGCGGGTACACCGGGGAGCTGTTTTTT.

The gene calls are TRBV6-1 and TRBJ2-1, with 14 positions matching TRBD2. V shed 4 bases, J shed 8 bases, and the junction held 7 bases outside the gene matches. Germline CDR1 MNHNS, CDR2 SASEGT. The CDR3 totals 16 residues. Written as DNA, the CDR3 is TGTGCCAGCAGTGCCCCGACTAGCGGGAGGGCCGATGAGCAGTTCTTC. Translating it yields CASSAPTSGRADEQFF.

The chain links TRBV28 to TRBJ1-5; 8 bases line up with TRBD1. The V gene end was trimmed by 1 base and the J gene end by 6 bases; junction bases not matched to a gene: 8. The CDR3 extends over 16 amino acids. The germline V gene has CDR1 MDHEN and CDR2 SYDVKM. In DNA form, the CDR3 reads TGTGCCAGCAGTTTATCCCTGACAGGGGAAGGTCAGCCCCAGCATTTT. Its protein product is CASSLSLTGEGQPQHF.

J is TRBJ1-5 and V is TRBV7-2, with D tentatively TRBD1 (6 bases). Germline values: CDR1 SGHTA, CDR2 FQGNSA. This CDR3 is 15 amino acids long. V lost 4 bases and J lost 3, with 13 bases in between. CDR3 sequence reads: CASSSSGTTNQPQHF. The CDR3, as DNA: TGTGCCAGCAGCTCTTCCGGGACAACCAATCAGCCCCAGCATTTT.